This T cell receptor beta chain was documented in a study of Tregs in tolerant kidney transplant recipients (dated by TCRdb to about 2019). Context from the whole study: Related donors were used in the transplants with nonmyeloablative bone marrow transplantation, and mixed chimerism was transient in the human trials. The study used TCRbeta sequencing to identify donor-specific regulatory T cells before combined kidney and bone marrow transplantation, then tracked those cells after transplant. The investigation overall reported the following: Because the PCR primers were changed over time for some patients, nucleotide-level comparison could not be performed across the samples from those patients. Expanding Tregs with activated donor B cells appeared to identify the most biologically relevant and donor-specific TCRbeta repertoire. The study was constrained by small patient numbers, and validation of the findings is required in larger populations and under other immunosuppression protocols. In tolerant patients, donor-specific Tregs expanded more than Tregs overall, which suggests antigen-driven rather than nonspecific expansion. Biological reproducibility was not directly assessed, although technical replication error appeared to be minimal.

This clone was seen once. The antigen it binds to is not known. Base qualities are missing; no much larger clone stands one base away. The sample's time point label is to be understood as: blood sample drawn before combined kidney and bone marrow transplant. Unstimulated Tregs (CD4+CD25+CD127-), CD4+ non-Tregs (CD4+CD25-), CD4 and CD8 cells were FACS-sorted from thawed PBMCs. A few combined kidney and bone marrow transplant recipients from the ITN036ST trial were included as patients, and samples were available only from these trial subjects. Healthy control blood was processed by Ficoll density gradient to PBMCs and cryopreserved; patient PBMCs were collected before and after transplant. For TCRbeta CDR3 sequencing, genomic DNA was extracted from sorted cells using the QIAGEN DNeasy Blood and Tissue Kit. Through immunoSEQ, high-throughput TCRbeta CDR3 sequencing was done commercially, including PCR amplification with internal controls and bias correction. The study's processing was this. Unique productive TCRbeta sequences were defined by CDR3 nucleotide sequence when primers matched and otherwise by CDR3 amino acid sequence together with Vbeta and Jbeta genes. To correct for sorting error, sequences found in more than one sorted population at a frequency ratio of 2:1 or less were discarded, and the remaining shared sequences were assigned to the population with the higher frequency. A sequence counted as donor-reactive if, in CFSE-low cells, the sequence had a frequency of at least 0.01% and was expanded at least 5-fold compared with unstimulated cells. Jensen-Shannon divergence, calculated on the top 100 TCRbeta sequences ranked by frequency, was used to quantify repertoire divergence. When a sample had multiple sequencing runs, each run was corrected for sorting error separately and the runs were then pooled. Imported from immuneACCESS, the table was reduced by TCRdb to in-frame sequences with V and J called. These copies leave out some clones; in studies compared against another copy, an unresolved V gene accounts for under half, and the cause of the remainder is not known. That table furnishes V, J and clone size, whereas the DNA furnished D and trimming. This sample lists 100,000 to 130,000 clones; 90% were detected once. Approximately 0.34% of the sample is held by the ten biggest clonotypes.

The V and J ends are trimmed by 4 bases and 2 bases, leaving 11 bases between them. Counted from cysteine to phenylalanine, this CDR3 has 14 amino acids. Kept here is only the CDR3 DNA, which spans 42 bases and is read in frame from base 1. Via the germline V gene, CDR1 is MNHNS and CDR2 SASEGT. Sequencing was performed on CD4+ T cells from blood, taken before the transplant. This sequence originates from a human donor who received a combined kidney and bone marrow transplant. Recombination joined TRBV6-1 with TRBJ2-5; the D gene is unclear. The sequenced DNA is TGTGCCAGCAGTGGCTTACAGAGACAAGAGACCCAGTACTTC. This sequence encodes CASSGLQRQETQYF.